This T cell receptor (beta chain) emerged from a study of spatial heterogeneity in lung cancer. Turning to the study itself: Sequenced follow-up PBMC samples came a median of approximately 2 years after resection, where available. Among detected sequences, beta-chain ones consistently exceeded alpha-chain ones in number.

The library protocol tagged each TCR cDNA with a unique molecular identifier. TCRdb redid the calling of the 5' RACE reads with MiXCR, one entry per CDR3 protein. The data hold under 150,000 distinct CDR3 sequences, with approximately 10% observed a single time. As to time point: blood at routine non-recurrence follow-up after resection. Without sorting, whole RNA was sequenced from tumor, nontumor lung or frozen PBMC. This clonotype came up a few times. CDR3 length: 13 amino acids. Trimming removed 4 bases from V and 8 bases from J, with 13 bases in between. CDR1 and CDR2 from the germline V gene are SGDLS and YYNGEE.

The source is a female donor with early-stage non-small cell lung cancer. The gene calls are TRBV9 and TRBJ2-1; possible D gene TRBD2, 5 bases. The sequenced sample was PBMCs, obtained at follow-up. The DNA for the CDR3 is TGTGCCAGCAGCATAACTAGTAATGATGAGCAGTTCTTC. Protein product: CASSITSNDEQFF. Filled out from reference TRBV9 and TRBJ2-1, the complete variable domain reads DSGVTQTPKHLITATGQRVTLRCSPRSGDLSVYWYQQSLDQGLQFLIQYYNGEERAKGNILERFSAQQFPDLHSELNLSSLELGDSALYFCASSITSNDEQFFGPGTRLTVL.